Following are 29 T cell receptor beta chains from one sample sequenced in a study of response to subunit inactivated influenza vaccine. TCRdb reprocessed the RT-PCR reads via MiXCR and lists one record per CDR3 protein. The data show about 240,000 distinct CDR3 sequences, 9.5% to 15% seen once. The specimen comprised non-naive T cells sorted from PBMCs, sampled approximately 15 days before vaccination. All receptors come from a man aged 45 to 65 who received an inactivated influenza vaccine.

This clonotype has a count of ten or more. This rearrangement joins TRBV6-2 or TRBV6-3 to TRBJ2-1, with a weak D call TRBD2 (5 bases). V shed 5 bases and J shed 9 bases, with 17 bases lying between them. The CDR3 sequence is 14 residues long. CDR1 is MNHEY and CDR2 is SVGEGT in the germline V gene. The CDR3 here is CASSNGLLNGEQFF. The CDR3 DNA reads as TGTGCCAGCAGTAACGGACTGTTGAATGGTGAGCAGTTCTTC.

This clonotype was found many times. The chain has TRBV7-3 and TRBJ2-3; no definite D call. The CDR3 is 14 amino acids. CDR1 is SGHTA and CDR2 is FQGTGA in the germline V gene. The V and J ends lost 0 bases and 3 bases respectively, with 7 bases between them. CDR3 protein: CASSLTASTDTQYF. DNA of the CDR3: TGTGCCAGCAGCTTAACGGCTAGTACAGATACGCAGTATTTT.

J is TRBJ2-3 and V is TRBV6-2 or TRBV6-3, with 9 bases lining up with TRBD1. V shed 5 bases and J 3 bases; nucleotides not matched to a gene: 6. This CDR3 has 15 amino acids. Germline assignment: CDR1 MNHEY and CDR2 SVGEGT. This CDR3 is CASSARDRVTDTQYF. The CDR3 nucleotides read TGTGCCAGCAGTGCACGGGACAGGGTAACAGATACGCAGTATTTT.

CDR3 sequence: CASRGLAGNYEQYF. The CDR3 nucleotides are TGTGCCAGCAGAGGACTAGCGGGAAACTACGAGCAGTACTTC. The V gene is TRBV2, the J gene TRBJ2-7; 12 nucleotides align to TRBD2. The CDR3 is 14 residues long. Unmatched junction bases numbered 3, after V lost 6 bases and J lost 3 bases. The germline V gene encodes CDR1 SNHLY and CDR2 FYNNEI.

This rearrangement joins TRBV4-1 to TRBJ2-3, with TRBD2 identical over 9 bases. The CDR3 covers 16 residues. Looked up from germline, CDR1 is MGHRA and CDR2 is YSYEKL. The trim removed 4 bases at V and 1 base at J, leaving 6 bases unmatched. The CDR3 bases are TGCGCCAGCAGCCCAGGACTAGCGTGGGGCACAGATACGCAGTATTTT. This codes for CASSPGLAWGTDTQYF.

This clonotype was recorded many times. The chain is built from TRBV18 and TRBJ1-4; no firm D call. In germline, CDR1 is KGHSH, CDR2 LQKENI. The CDR3 has 14 residues. V lost 1 base and J lost 1, with 4 bases in between. CDR3 loop: CASSPQETNEKLFF. The CDR3 coding sequence is TGTGCCAGCTCACCACAGGAAACTAATGAAAAACTGTTTTTT.

The chain links TRBV13 to TRBJ2-3, with D perhaps matching TRBD1 or TRBD2 (6 bases each). Trimming left V 5 bases short and J 4 bases short, with 37 bases between. The CDR3 contains 22 residues. The germline gives CDR1 PRHDT, CDR2 FYEKMQ (reference sequence). The chain's CDR3 is CASSLSSISGRRGFEKADTQYF. CDR3 coding DNA: TGTGCCAGCAGCCTAAGCTCCATCTCAGGTCGGAGGGGGTTCGAGAAAGCAGATACGCAGTATTTT.

There are many counts of this clonotype. The CDR3 sequence: CASLRTGVQETQYF. The CDR3 DNA sequence: TGTGCCAGCCTCAGGACAGGGGTCCAAGAGACCCAGTACTTC. This chain connects TRBV2 to TRBJ2-5, with 9 positions matching TRBD1. Germline CDR1 and CDR2: SNHLY and FYNNEI. The CDR3 is 14 amino acids. After removal of 8 bases from V and 1 base from J, the junction contained 5 bases not matched to a gene.

The chain joins TRBV28 to TRBJ1-2; D unresolved. V gave up 1 base and J gave up 6 bases, with 9 bases separating them. Looked up from germline, CDR1 is MDHEN and CDR2 is SYDVKM. The CDR3 is made up of 13 amino acids. CDR3 in DNA: TGTGCCAGCAGTTTATTTATAAGGGATGGCTACACCTTC. Translated: CASSLFIRDGYTF.

V is TRBV19 and J is TRBJ1-2, with 9 positions matching TRBD1. CDR3 length equals 16 residues. Germline V gene data show CDR1 as LNHDA and CDR2 as SQIVND (reference sequence). The junction had 8 bases not matched to a gene; V was cut back by 0 bases and J by 6 bases. The CDR3 loop is CASSIDWTGDQDGYTF. CDR3 nucleotides: TGTGCCAGTAGTATAGACTGGACAGGGGATCAGGATGGCTACACCTTC.

This clonotype has more than one count but fewer than ten. The rearrangement uses TRBV5-1 and TRBJ2-5, with 11 bases fitting TRBD1. Germline V lookup: CDR1 SGHRS, CDR2 YFSETQ. The CDR3 is 16 residues long. The J segment lost 5 bases and the V segment lost 3 bases, leaving 9 bases of the junction unmatched. DNA for the CDR3: TGCGCCAGCAGCTGGGGGACAGGGGGTGCCACGGAGACCCAGTACTTC. Amino acid sequence: CASSWGTGGATETQYF.

The chain uses TRBV20-1 and TRBJ2-1, with 8 bases lining up with TRBD2. The junction had 8 bases not matched to a gene; V was cut back by 7 bases and J by 6 bases. This CDR3 comprises 13 residues. Per the germline V gene, CDR1 is DFQATT and CDR2 is SNEGSKA (reference sequence). Here the CDR3 reads CSGGGRSINEQFF. CDR3 nucleotides: TGCAGTGGCGGCGGGAGGAGTATCAATGAGCAGTTCTTC.

This clonotype was counted between two and nine times. Here the CDR3 reads CASSPTERLNNEQFF. The CDR3 DNA follows: TGTGCCAGCAGCCCTACGGAACGTTTGAACAATGAGCAGTTCTTC. This chain uses TRBV3-1 with TRBJ2-1; D call uncertain. The germline V and J ends were trimmed by 4 bases and 5 bases, with 15 bases remaining between them. This CDR3 contains 15 residues. Germline V gives CDR1 LGHDT, CDR2 YNNKEL (reference sequence).

This clonotype was counted at least ten times. The genes are TRBV7-9 and TRBJ2-1; TRBD2 matches at 8 bases. Germline CDR1 SEHNR, CDR2 FQNEAQ (reference sequence). J gave up 5 bases and V 5 bases, and 8 bases lay outside the gene matches. There are 15 residues in the CDR3. Here the CDR3 reads CASSPDGTRHNEQFF. The DNA of the CDR3 is TGTGCCAGCAGCCCAGACGGGACTAGGCACAATGAGCAGTTCTTC.

The J gene is TRBJ1-3, the V gene TRBV6-1; D is perhaps TRBD1 (6 bases). Germline assignment: CDR1 MNHNS and CDR2 SASEGT. V dropped 7 bases and J dropped 4 bases, with 14 bases sitting between them. The CDR3 totals 14 residues. CDR3 protein: CASKGGGQGNTIYF. CDR3 bases: TGTGCCAGCAAAGGGGGGGGGCAAGGAAACACCATATATTTT.

The CDR3 sequence: CSALRQGGFTGELFF. The CDR3 DNA follows: TGCAGTGCTTTACGACAGGGGGGTTTCACCGGGGAGCTGTTTTTT. This chain connects TRBV20-1 to TRBJ2-2; TRBD1 matches at 9 bases. Germline-derived CDR1 and CDR2 are DFQATT and SNEGSKA (reference sequence). The length of the CDR3 is 15 residues. Trimming took 5 bases from V and 4 from J; bases not matched to a gene: 8.

The rearrangement links TRBV18 to TRBJ2-7; D possibly corresponds to TRBD1 (6 bases). The germline V gene has CDR1 KGHSH and CDR2 LQKENI. Trimming cost V 1 base and J 5 bases, with 15 bases left between them. The CDR3 length is 15 residues. For the CDR3, the DNA is TGTGCCAGCTCACCACTAAGGGGGTCCGGGGACGAGCAGTACTTC. Its translation is CASSPLRGSGDEQYF.

This clonotype was counted ten times or more. The chain recombines TRBV2 with TRBJ1-1; 8 bases match TRBD1. Germline V lookup: CDR1 SNHLY, CDR2 FYNNEI. The CDR3 has 15 residues. V lost 5 bases, J lost 4 bases, and 9 bases stayed unmatched. The CDR3 nucleotides read TGTGCCAGCAGTAAGACCGACAGGGGAGCCACTGAAGCTTTCTTT. Translation gives CASSKTDRGATEAFF.

This clonotype was seen more than once but under ten times. The V call is TRBV2, the J call TRBJ2-1; 7 bases are a match to TRBD2. Trimming took 4 bases from V and 4 from J; bases not matched to a gene: 10. Germline CDR1 is SNHLY and CDR2 is FYNNEI. The CDR3 sequence is 16 residues long. As DNA, the CDR3 is TGTGCCAGCAGTGCTACTAGCGCAAATCCTTACAATGAGCAGTTCTTC. Its translation: CASSATSANPYNEQFF.

CDR3 sequence reads: CASSPPSQTDDYTF. The CDR3 DNA follows: TGTGCCAGCAGTCCCCCATCCCAAACGGATGACTACACCTTC. This sequence joins TRBV27 and TRBJ1-2, with D uncertain. Germline CDR1 is MNHEY and CDR2 is SMNVEV (reference sequence). The CDR3 extends over 14 amino acids. Between the trimmed V and J ends, which lost 5 bases and 10 bases, there was a span of 20 bases.

This clonotype was observed a few times. The chain has TRBV10-3 and TRBJ1-5; 7 positions agree with TRBD1. This CDR3 spans 13 amino acids. Germline assignment: CDR1 ENHRY and CDR2 SYGVKD. V shed 8 bases, J shed 3 bases, and the junction held 4 bases outside the gene matches. CDR3 nucleotides: TGTGCCATCGCTGACAGGGACAATCAGCCCCAGCATTTT. Translation gives CAIADRDNQPQHF.

This clonotype has a handful of counts. V and J are TRBV24-1 and TRBJ2-2; no reliable D call. The length of the CDR3 is 15 residues. Trimming shortened V by 3 bases and J by 0 bases, and 7 bases separated the two germline ends. In germline, CDR1 is KGHDR, CDR2 SFDVKD. CDR3 protein: CATSDPDANTGELFF. The CDR3 DNA reads as TGTGCCACCAGTGATCCCGACGCGAACACCGGGGAGCTGTTTTTT.

The chain employs TRBV12-3 or TRBV12-4 and TRBJ2-4; 7 bases align to TRBD1. The CDR3 contains 17 residues. V lost 4 bases to trimming and J lost 0 bases; unmatched junction nucleotides: 9. The CDR3 DNA sequence: TGTGCCAGCAGTTATCAAGGGACAGAGATAGCCAAAAACATTCAGTACTTC. This gives the protein CASSYQGTEIAKNIQYF.

This clonotype has just a few counts. The rearrangement uses TRBV7-9 and TRBJ2-5; 13 positions match TRBD2. The ends lost 2 bases at V and 6 bases at J; junction bases unmatched: 9. Germline values: CDR1 SEHNR, CDR2 FQNEAQ (reference sequence). The CDR3 runs 17 residues. CDR3: CASSLNFGTSGEKTQYF. The DNA for the CDR3 is TGTGCCAGCAGCTTAAATTTTGGGACTAGCGGGGAGAAGACCCAGTACTTC.

This sequence joins TRBV7-8 and TRBJ1-1, with no clear D. CDR3 length: 15 amino acids. The V and J ends lost 6 bases and 2 bases respectively, with 16 bases between them. Germline V gene lookup returns CDR1 SGHVS and CDR2 FQNEAQ. Here the CDR3 reads CASSLGMVRNTEAFF. The CDR3 nucleotides are TGTGCCAGCAGTCTAGGGATGGTCAGAAACACTGAAGCTTTCTTT.

This clonotype was counted between two and nine times. The chain combines TRBV6-5 with TRBJ2-1; 7 nucleotides align to TRBD2. Germline-derived CDR1 and CDR2 are MNHEY and SVGAGI. The trim removed 2 bases at V and 4 bases at J, leaving 5 bases unmatched. This CDR3 spans 15 amino acids. CDR3 amino acids: CASSYKWEGYNEQFF. The CDR3 nucleotides read TGTGCCAGCAGTTACAAGTGGGAGGGTTACAATGAGCAGTTCTTC.

This clonotype appeared a few times. The chain has TRBV2 and TRBJ2-7; D may be TRBD1 (6 bases). Germline V gives CDR1 SNHLY, CDR2 FYNNEI. Between the trimmed V and J ends, which lost 1 base and 4 bases, there was a span of 11 bases. The CDR3 contains 14 residues. The DNA of the CDR3 is TGTGCCAGCAGTGAAGGGCAGGGGATATACGAGCAGTACTTC. This encodes CASSEGQGIYEQYF.

This clonotype has more than one count but fewer than ten. Here the CDR3 DNA reads TGTGCCAGCAGATTGGACGGCAATCAGCCCCAGCATTTT. Residues: CASRLDGNQPQHF. The chain joins TRBV6-6 to TRBJ1-5, with D unclear. The CDR3 is made up of 13 amino acids. V was clipped by 6 bases and J by 2 bases, with 8 bases between them. The germline CDR1 and CDR2 sequences are MNHNY and SVGAGI (reference sequence).

This clonotype was detected only a few times. The chain couples TRBV12-3 or TRBV12-4 to TRBJ2-3; TRBD1 matches at 7 bases. CDR3 length equals 15 residues. V shed 3 bases and J 1 base; nucleotides not matched to a gene: 4. The CDR3 DNA reads as TGTGCCAGCAGTTTTAGGGGGCCGGGCACAGATACGCAGTATTTT. Residues: CASSFRGPGTDTQYF.